Listed below are T cell receptor beta chains from one sample, sequenced in a study of blood T cell repertoires in COVID-19. Profiling relied on immunoSEQ multiplex PCR, and the TCRdb table lists in-frame clones only, not all of them. The sample has under 250,000 clones, 65% to 85% seen once. The specimen was peripheral blood. These receptors all stem from a man aged 50 or older with active or convalescent COVID-19. CDR3s include the opening cysteine and the closing phenylalanine or tryptophan. The order of the fields is J gene, clone size, D gene, V gene, CDR3 DNA, CDR3 protein. The D gene is left open where the match is weak. Clone size is stated in some rows and not others, as once, few, many or a class when expanded.

TRBJ2-1	NA	TRBD2	TRBV28	TGTGCCAGCAGTTACCGGGGACTAGCGGGAGGAAGGAATGAGCAGTTCTTC	CASSYRGLAGGRNEQFF
TRBJ2-7	once	NA	TRBV18	TGTGCCAGCTCACCTTCGGACACCGGTATGAGGGAGCAGTACTTC	CASSPSDTGMREQYF
TRBJ2-3	NA	NA	TRBV5-6	TGTGCCAGCAGCTTCCAAATGCAGGCAGATACGCAGTATTTT	CASSFQMQADTQYF
TRBJ1-1	NA	TRBD1	TRBV19	TGTGCCAGTAGTACGCAGGGGGCCGGCCCCACTGAAGCTTTCTTT	CASSTQGAGPTEAFF
TRBJ2-7	NA	NA	TRBV5-1	TGCGCCAGCAGCTTGGTCGGGGGAGACCACAACGAGCAGTACTTC	CASSLVGGDHNEQYF
TRBJ2-1	NA	NA	TRBV19	TGTGCCAGTAGTTCAGGGTTTTGGGGCGATGAGCAGTTCTTC	CASSSGFWGDEQFF
TRBJ2-1	NA	TRBD2	TRBV14	TGTGCCAGCAGCCCGGGACTAGCGGGAGAGGAAAATGAGCAGTTCTTC	CASSPGLAGEENEQFF
TRBJ2-7	NA	TRBD1	TRBV27	TGTGCCAGCAGTTTCGCGGACCGGGACAGACCCTACGAGCAGTACTTC	CASSFADRDRPYEQYF
TRBJ2-1	NA	TRBD1	TRBV19	TGTGCCAGCAGGGACAGGGGGCGCGGGTCCTACAATGAGCAGTTCTTC	CASRDRGRGSYNEQFF
TRBJ1-1	NA	NA	TRBV29-1	TGCAGCGCGCGGGGGGCAGGGACGGGAGCTTTCTTT	CSARGAGTGAFF
TRBJ1-2	NA	NA	TRBV3-1/TRBV3-2	TGTGCCAGCAGCCCGGACACTTATGGCTACACCTTC	CASSPDTYGYTF
TRBJ2-1	NA	TRBD1	TRBV4-1	TGCGCCAGCAGCCAGGGACAGGGAGAGCAGTTCTTC	CASSQGQGEQFF
TRBJ2-7	many	NA	TRBV4-2	TGTGCCAGCAGCCAAGATAGTAGCGGATATAACTACGAGCAGTACTTC	CASSQDSSGYNYEQYF
TRBJ1-2	few	TRBD1	TRBV5-6	TGTGCCAGCAGCCCGGGACAGGGTGGGTATGGCTACACCTTC	CASSPGQGGYGYTF
TRBJ1-1	NA	NA	TRBV30	TGTGCCTGGAGGTTGACAGGCGTCGCCAGAGAAGCTTTCTTT	CAWRLTGVAREAFF
TRBJ1-1	few	NA	TRBV4-1	TGCGCCAGCAGCCGAAATGCGGGACGGACTGAAGCTTTCTTT	CASSRNAGRTEAFF
TRBJ1-1	NA	TRBD1	TRBV28	TGTGCCAGCAGTTTGACAGGGTTAACTGCCGAAGCTTTCTTT	CASSLTGLTAEAFF
TRBJ2-3	NA	NA	TRBV15	TGTGCCACCAGCAGAGAGTTACTAGCCCCAGATACGCAGTATTTT	CATSRELLAPDTQYF
TRBJ1-2	NA	TRBD1	TRBV28	TGTGCCAGCAGTTTCCCGGGACAGGAGTATGGCTACACCTTC	CASSFPGQEYGYTF
TRBJ2-7	NA	NA	TRBV6-5	TGTGCCAGCAGTCCCGGGGATTTCTACGAGCAGTACTTC	CASSPGDFYEQYF
TRBJ1-2	few	NA	TRBV10-3	TGTGCCATCAGTGAGATTGAGGGCAGGAGGTCAGCTAACTATGGCTACACCTTC	CAISEIEGRRSANYGYTF
TRBJ2-3	NA	TRBD1	TRBV11-3	TGTGCCAGCAGCTTTAACAGGGGTTATACAGATACGCAGTATTTT	CASSFNRGYTDTQYF
TRBJ2-4	NA	TRBD1	TRBV10-3	TGTGCCATCAGCCCGGGACAGGGGGCCGCCGGAATGGCCAAAAACATTCAGTACTTC	CAISPGQGAAGMAKNIQYF
TRBJ2-1	many	NA	TRBV19	TGTGCCAGTAGTACCCGTCTCAATGAGCAGTTCTTC	CASSTRLNEQFF
TRBJ2-1	NA	TRBD2	TRBV7-2	TGTGCCAGCAGCTCCGACCCCGGGACTAGGGAGCAGTTCTTC	CASSSDPGTREQFF
TRBJ1-6	NA	TRBD1	TRBV6-4	TGTGCCAGCACCCTGGACAGGAGTAATTCACCCCTCCACTTT	CASTLDRSNSPLHF
TRBJ1-5	once	NA	TRBV30	TGTGCCTGGAGTGGACTGAGCAATCAGCCCCAGCATTTT	CAWSGLSNQPQHF
TRBJ2-1	NA	TRBD2	TRBV13	TGTGCCAGCAGCTTAAATCTAGCGGGGGGTTTCACCTACAATGAGCAGTTCTTC	CASSLNLAGGFTYNEQFF
TRBJ1-2	NA	NA	TRBV4-2	TGTGCCAGCAGCCAAGATCGGACAGCCTGGGGCTACACCTTC	CASSQDRTAWGYTF
TRBJ2-3	few	TRBD2	TRBV19	TGTGCCAGTAGTACGGGACTAGCGAGCACAGATACGCAGTATTTT	CASSTGLASTDTQYF
TRBJ2-5	NA	NA	TRBV5-1	TGCGCCAGCAGTTCGGTCTTGGGGGGAGAGACCCAGTACTTC	CASSSVLGGETQYF
TRBJ2-1	NA	TRBD1	TRBV11-3	TGTGCCAGCAGCCCAGGGACAGGGGGTGAGCAGTTCTTC	CASSPGTGGEQFF
TRBJ1-3	NA	TRBD1	TRBV19	TGTGCCAGTAGTAGGACAGGGGCCGGTCGAAACACCATATATTTT	CASSRTGAGRNTIYF
TRBJ1-2	few	TRBD1	TRBV3-1/TRBV3-2	TGTGCCAGCAGCGTACAGGGGGGCGGCTACACCTTC	CASSVQGGGYTF
TRBJ1-2	once	NA	TRBV12-3/TRBV12-4	TGTGCCAGCAGTTTTGCGGGGGGTGGCTACACCTTC	CASSFAGGGYTF
TRBJ1-2	NA	NA	TRBV7-9	TGTGCCAGCAGTCGAGGAGGCACCCTCACTCCCCATGGCTACACCTTC	CASSRGGTLTPHGYTF
TRBJ2-4	NA	NA	TRBV10-1	TGCGCCAGCAGGTTACAGTGGGTGCTAAACATTCAGTACTTC	CASRLQWVLNIQYF
TRBJ2-3	many	NA	TRBV27	TGTGCCAGCAGTTCCCCACCAAGCGGGCTTAGCACAGATACGCAGTATTTT	CASSSPPSGLSTDTQYF
TRBJ1-5	NA	NA	TRBV29-1	TGCAGCGTTTCCCAGGGGATTAGCAATCAGCCCCAGCATTTT	CSVSQGISNQPQHF
TRBJ2-7	NA	NA	TRBV13	TGTGCCAGCAGCTTAGGAACAGGGCTATCCTACGAGCAGTACTTC	CASSLGTGLSYEQYF
TRBJ2-5	once	TRBD2	TRBV5-1	TGCGCCAGCAGCCCCGGGGGGAGGGGCCAAGAGACCCAGTACTTC	CASSPGGRGQETQYF
TRBJ2-3	NA	TRBD2	TRBV5-1	TGCGCCAGCAGCTTGGAGGGAGGGGCCGCAGATACGCAGTATTTT	CASSLEGGAADTQYF
TRBJ2-4	NA	TRBD1	TRBV3-1/TRBV3-2	TGTGCCAGCAGCCCTAGGGGGCAGGGGAGCAAAAACATTCAGTACTTC	CASSPRGQGSKNIQYF